This TCR beta chain was sequenced in a study of monozygotic twins with inflammatory bowel disease. Study outcomes and limitations: Patient repertoire variability may have increased through differing immunosuppressive treatments. Fewer clonotypes were shared with others by IBD patients than by healthy twins, especially with disease activity.

TCRdb processed the 5' RACE reads again and assigns one entry to each CDR3 protein, with no DNA. Listed are approximately 120,000 distinct CDR3 sequences; around an eighth falls within the top ten. As concerns this clonotype: Its specificity is not known.

This CDR3 region has 15 residues. The V gene's germline CDR1 is DFQATT and CDR2 SNEGSKA (reference sequence). The sequence came from a human donor with ulcerative colitis or Crohn's disease, or a healthy co-twin of an affected twin (not recorded which). Sequenced: blood. The chain is built from TRBV20-1 and TRBJ2-7; TCRdb designates TRBD1, a call that cannot be tested without DNA. CDR3 residues: CSARLPEGQFYEQYF.